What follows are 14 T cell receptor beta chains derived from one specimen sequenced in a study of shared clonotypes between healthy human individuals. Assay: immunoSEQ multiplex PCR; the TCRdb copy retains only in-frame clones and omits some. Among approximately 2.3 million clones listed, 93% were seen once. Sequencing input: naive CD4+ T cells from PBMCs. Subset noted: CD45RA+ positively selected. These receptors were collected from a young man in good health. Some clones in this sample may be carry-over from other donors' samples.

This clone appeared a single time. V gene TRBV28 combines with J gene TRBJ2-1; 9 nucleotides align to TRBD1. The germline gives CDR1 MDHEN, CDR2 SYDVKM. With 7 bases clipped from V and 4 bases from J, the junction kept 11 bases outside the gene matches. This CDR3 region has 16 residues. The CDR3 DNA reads TGTGCCAGCAACGGTGGGGGACAGGGCTCATACAATGAGCAGTTCTTC. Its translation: CASNGGGQGSYNEQFF.

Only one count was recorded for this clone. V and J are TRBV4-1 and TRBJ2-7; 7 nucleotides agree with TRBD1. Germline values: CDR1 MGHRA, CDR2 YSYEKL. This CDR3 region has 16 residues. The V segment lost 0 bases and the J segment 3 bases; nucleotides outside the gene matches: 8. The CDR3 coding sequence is TGCGCCAGCAGCCAAGATCGGCAGGCAGGGGGCTACGAGCAGTACTTC. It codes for CASSQDRQAGGYEQYF.

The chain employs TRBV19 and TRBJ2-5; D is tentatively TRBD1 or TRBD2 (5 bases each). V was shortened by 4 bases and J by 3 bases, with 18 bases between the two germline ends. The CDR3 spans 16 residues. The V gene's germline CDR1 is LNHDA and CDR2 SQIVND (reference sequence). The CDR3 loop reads CASSTPQVSTKETQYF. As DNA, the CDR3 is TGTGCCAGTAGTACTCCACAGGTTTCGACTAAAGAGACCCAGTACTTC.

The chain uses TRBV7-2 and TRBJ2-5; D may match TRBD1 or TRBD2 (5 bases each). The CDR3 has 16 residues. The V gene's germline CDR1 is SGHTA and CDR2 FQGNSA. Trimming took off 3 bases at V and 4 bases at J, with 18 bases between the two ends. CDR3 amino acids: CASSFRDPRARETQYF. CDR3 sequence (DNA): TGTGCCAGCAGCTTCCGGGACCCCAGGGCTCGAGAGACCCAGTACTTC. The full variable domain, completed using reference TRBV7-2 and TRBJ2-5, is GAGVSQSPSNKVTEKGKDVELRCDPISGHTALYWYRQSLGQGLEFLIYFQGNSAPDKSGLPSDRFSAERTGGSVSTLTIQRTQQEDSAVYLCASSFRDPRARETQYFGPGTRLLVL.

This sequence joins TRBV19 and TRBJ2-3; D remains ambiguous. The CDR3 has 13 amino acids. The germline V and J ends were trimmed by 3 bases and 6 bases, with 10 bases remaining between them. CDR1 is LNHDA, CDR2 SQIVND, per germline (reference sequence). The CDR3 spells CASSIGPQDTQYF. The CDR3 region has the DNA TGTGCCAGTAGTATTGGACCCCAGGATACGCAGTATTTT. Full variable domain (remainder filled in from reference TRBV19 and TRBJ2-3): DGGITQSPKYLFRKEGQNVTLSCEQNLNHDAMYWYRQDPGQGLRLIYYSQIVNDFQKGDIAEGYSVSREKKESFPLTVTSAQKNPTAFYLCASSIGPQDTQYFGPGTRLTVL.

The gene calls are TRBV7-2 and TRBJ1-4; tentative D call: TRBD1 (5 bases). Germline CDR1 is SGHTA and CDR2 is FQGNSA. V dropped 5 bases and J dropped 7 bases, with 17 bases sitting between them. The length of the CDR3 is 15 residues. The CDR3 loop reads CASSPEGPGGEKLFF. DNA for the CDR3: TGTGCCAGCAGCCCCGAGGGGCCTGGCGGTGAAAAACTGTTTTTT. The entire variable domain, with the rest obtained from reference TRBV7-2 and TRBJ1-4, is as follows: GAGVSQSPSNKVTEKGKDVELRCDPISGHTALYWYRQSLGQGLEFLIYFQGNSAPDKSGLPSDRFSAERTGGSVSTLTIQRTQQEDSAVYLCASSPEGPGGEKLFFGSGTQLSVL.

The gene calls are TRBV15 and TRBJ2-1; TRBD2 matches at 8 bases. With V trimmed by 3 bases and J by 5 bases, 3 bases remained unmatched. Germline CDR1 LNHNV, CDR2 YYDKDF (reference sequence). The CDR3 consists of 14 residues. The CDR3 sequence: CATSRAGLDNEQFF. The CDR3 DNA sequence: TGTGCCACCAGCAGGGCGGGACTAGACAATGAGCAGTTCTTC. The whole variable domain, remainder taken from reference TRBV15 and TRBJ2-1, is DAMVIQNPRYQVTQFGKPVTLSCSQTLNHNVMYWYQQKSSQAPKLLFHYYDKDFNNEADTPDNFQSRRPNTSFCFLDIRSPGLGDTAMYLCATSRAGLDNEQFFGPGTRLTVL.

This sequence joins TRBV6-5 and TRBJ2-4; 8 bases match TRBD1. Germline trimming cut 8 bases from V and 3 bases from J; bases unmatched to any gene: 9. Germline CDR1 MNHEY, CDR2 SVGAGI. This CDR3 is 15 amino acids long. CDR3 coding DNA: TGTGCCAGCCGACAGGGACAGGCCGGCAAAAACATTCAGTACTTC. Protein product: CASRQGQAGKNIQYF.

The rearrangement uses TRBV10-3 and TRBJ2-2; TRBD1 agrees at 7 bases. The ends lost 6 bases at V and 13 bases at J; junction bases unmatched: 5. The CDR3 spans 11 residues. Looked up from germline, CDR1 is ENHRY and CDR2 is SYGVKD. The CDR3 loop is CAISAGQALFF. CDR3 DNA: TGTGCCATCAGCGCAGGACAGGCGCTGTTTTTT.

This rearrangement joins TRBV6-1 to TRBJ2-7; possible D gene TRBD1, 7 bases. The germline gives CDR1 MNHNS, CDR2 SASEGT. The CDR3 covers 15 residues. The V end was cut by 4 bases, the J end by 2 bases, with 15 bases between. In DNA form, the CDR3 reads TGTGCCAGCAGTGTTTCCAGGGGGGCAACCTACGAGCAGTACTTC. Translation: CASSVSRGATYEQYF.

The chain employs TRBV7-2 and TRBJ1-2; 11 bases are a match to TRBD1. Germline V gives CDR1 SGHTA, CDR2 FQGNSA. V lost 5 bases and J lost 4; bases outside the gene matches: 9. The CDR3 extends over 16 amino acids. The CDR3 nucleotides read TGTGCCAGCAGCCCGAGCGGACAGGGGGCTAGCTATGGCTACACCTTC. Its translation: CASSPSGQGASYGYTF.

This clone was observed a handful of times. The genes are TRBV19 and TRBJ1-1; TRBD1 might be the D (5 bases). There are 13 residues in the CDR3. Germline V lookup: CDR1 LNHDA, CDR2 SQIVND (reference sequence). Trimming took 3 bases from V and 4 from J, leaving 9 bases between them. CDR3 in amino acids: CASSMGEGTEAFF. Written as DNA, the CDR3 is TGTGCCAGTAGTATGGGGGAGGGCACTGAAGCTTTCTTT.

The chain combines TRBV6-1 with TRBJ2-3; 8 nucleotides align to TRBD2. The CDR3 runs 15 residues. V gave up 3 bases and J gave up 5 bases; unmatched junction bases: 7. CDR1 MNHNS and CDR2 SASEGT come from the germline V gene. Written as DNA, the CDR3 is TGTGCCAGCAGTGATAGCGGGGCGGCGTTAGATACGCAGTATTTT. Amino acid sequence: CASSDSGAALDTQYF.

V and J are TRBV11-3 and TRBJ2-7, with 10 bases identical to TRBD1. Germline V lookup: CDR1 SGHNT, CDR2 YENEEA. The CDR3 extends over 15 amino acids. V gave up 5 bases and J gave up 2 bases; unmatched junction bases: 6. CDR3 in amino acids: CASSPGQGRPYEQYF. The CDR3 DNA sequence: TGTGCCAGCAGCCCGGGACAGGGGCGACCCTACGAGCAGTACTTC.